The 19 T cell receptor beta chains in this list originate from one sample, sequenced in a study of blood T cell repertoires in COVID-19. The data were produced by immunoSEQ multiplex PCR, yet TCRdb's version contains in-frame clones alone and is incomplete. The repertoire has approximately 100,000 clones, roughly four fifths of them found once; the top ten carry 10%. The sample consisted of peripheral blood. The receptors were gathered from a human donor in a cohort sampled during active COVID-19.

The chain links TRBV3-1 (or the pseudogene TRBV3-2) to TRBJ2-5, with 10 bases aligning to TRBD1. Germline assignment: CDR1 LGHDT and CDR2 YNNKEL (reference sequence). Unmatched junction bases numbered 3, after V lost 1 base and J lost 4 bases. The CDR3 covers 15 residues. In nucleotides, the CDR3 is TGTGCCAGCAGCCAAGGGACAGGGGGATCAGAGACCCAGTACTTC. This gives the protein CASSQGTGGSETQYF.

This clone has just one count. The chain combines TRBV20-1 with TRBJ2-7; D gene unclear. The length of the CDR3 is 11 residues. Per germline, CDR1 DFQATT and CDR2 SNEGSKA (reference sequence). V dropped 7 bases and J dropped 2 bases, with 9 bases sitting between them. The CDR3 here is CSVRGTYEQYF. CDR3 DNA: TGCAGTGTTCGCGGTACCTACGAGCAGTACTTC.

The gene calls are TRBV7-6 and TRBJ2-3, with D maybe TRBD2 (7 bases). Per germline, CDR1 SGHVS and CDR2 FNYEAQ. V was pared by 1 base and J by 1 base, with 12 bases between. The CDR3 spans 16 residues. The CDR3 loop reads CASSLVGGRGTDTQYF. For the CDR3, the DNA is TGTGCCAGCAGCTTAGTCGGGGGGCGCGGCACAGATACGCAGTATTTT. Complete variable domain (other parts from reference TRBV7-6 and TRBJ2-3): GAGVSQSPRYKVTKRGQDVALRCDPISGHVSLYWYRQALGQGPEFLTYFNYEAQQDKSGLPNDRFSAERPEGSISTLTIQRTEQRDSAMYRCASSLVGGRGTDTQYFGPGTRLTVL.

This clone occurred a few times. This sequence joins TRBV19 and TRBJ1-5, with unresolved D. The CDR3 spans 13 residues. V gave up 1 base and J gave up 4 bases, with 5 bases separating them. Germline CDR1 reads LNHDA; CDR2 reads SQIVND (reference sequence). CDR3 loop: CASSIVENQPQHF. DNA for the CDR3: TGTGCCAGTAGTATAGTGGAGAATCAGCCCCAGCATTTT.

CDR3 DNA: TGTGCCACCAGTGGCCGGGGACAGGGAGCCGGGGCCAACGTCCTGACTTTC. Its protein is CATSGRGQGAGANVLTF. The chain recombines TRBV24-1 with TRBJ2-6, with TRBD1 matching over 9 bases. CDR1 and CDR2 (germline): KGHDR, SFDVKD. This CDR3 region has 17 residues. Trimming took 5 bases from V and 4 from J; bases not matched to a gene: 8.

The genes are TRBV7-9 and TRBJ2-1, with D unresolved. Germline assignment: CDR1 SEHNR and CDR2 FQNEAQ (reference sequence). V was pared by 4 bases and J by 0 bases, with 13 bases between. The CDR3 consists of 16 residues. For the CDR3, the DNA is TGTGCCAGCAGCTCCATTGGGCCGCACTCCTACAATGAGCAGTTCTTC. Its translation is CASSSIGPHSYNEQFF.

The chain joins TRBV15 to TRBJ1-2, with TRBD1 matching over 7 bases. This CDR3 has 14 residues. The ends lost 2 bases at V and 4 bases at J; junction bases unmatched: 4. CDR1 is LNHNV, CDR2 YYDKDF, per germline (reference sequence). CDR3 coding DNA: TGTGCCACCAGCAGACCAGACAGGGTCTATGGCTACACCTTC. Translation gives CATSRPDRVYGYTF.

The chain couples TRBV4-2 to TRBJ2-2; D perhaps matches TRBD1 (6 bases). This CDR3 is built from 14 residues. Germline-derived CDR1 and CDR2 are LGHNA and YNFKEQ. Trimming shortened V by 2 bases and J by 7 bases, and 11 bases separated the two germline ends. The CDR3 spells CASSQLGAGGELFF. The CDR3 nucleotides read TGTGCCAGCAGCCAACTGGGGGCCGGCGGGGAGCTGTTTTTT.

The V and J genes are TRBV25-1 and TRBJ2-2; D might be TRBD2 (5 bases). Germline loops: CDR1 MGHDK, CDR2 SYGVNS. The V end lost 5 bases, the J end lost 4 bases, and 5 bases lay between the germline ends. The CDR3 runs to 12 residues. The CDR3 reads CASSTSTGELFF. The CDR3, as DNA: TGTGCCAGCAGTACTAGCACCGGGGAGCTGTTTTTT.

This chain uses TRBV6-6 with TRBJ2-7; possible D gene TRBD1, 6 bases. CDR3 length: 12 residues. Looked up from germline, CDR1 is MNHNY and CDR2 is SVGAGI (reference sequence). Trimming stripped 5 bases from V and 5 bases from J, with 10 bases between. In nucleotides, the CDR3 is TGTGCCAGCAGTAGCTACAGGGACGAGCAGTACTTC. As protein: CASSSYRDEQYF.

The chain is built from TRBV6-5 and TRBJ1-5, with D unresolved. V was pared by 7 bases and J by 1 base, with 14 bases between. This CDR3 is 15 amino acids long. Germline V CDR1 and CDR2: MNHEY, SVGAGI. The CDR3 DNA reads as TGTGCCAGCACCGAGAGGAGGGAAAGCAATCAGCCCCAGCATTTT. Translation: CASTERRESNQPQHF.

V and J are TRBV18 and TRBJ2-2; no firm D call. V was cut by 4 bases and J by 4 bases, with 19 bases left in between. Per the germline V gene, CDR1 is KGHSH and CDR2 is LQKENI. The CDR3 has 17 amino acids. The CDR3 DNA follows: TGTGCCAGCTCACTATCATACCCGGAGACCAGCACCGGGGAGCTGTTTTTT. Its protein is CASSLSYPETSTGELFF. The complete variable domain, with remaining parts taken from reference TRBV18 and TRBJ2-2, reads NAGVMQNPRHLVRRRGQEARLRCSPMKGHSHVYWYRQLPEEGLKFMVYLQKENIIDESGMPKERFSAEFPKEGPSILRIQQVVRGDSAAYFCASSLSYPETSTGELFFGEGSRLTVL.

This rearrangement joins TRBV7-2 to TRBJ1-6; D possibly corresponds to TRBD1 (6 bases). The germline V and J ends were trimmed by 0 bases and 10 bases, with 31 bases remaining between them. CDR1 and CDR2 (germline): SGHTA, FQGNSA. This CDR3 is 21 amino acids long. The CDR3 region is CASSLAAPRKTTQGWESPLHF. DNA for the CDR3: TGTGCCAGCAGCTTAGCTGCTCCCAGAAAAACTACTCAGGGGTGGGAATCACCCCTCCACTTT. Drawing the rest from reference TRBV7-2 and TRBJ1-6, the complete variable domain is GAGVSQSPSNKVTEKGKDVELRCDPISGHTALYWYRQSLGQGLEFLIYFQGNSAPDKSGLPSDRFSAERTGGSVSTLTIQRTQQEDSAVYLCASSLAAPRKTTQGWESPLHFGNGTRLTVT.

The chain combines TRBV19 with TRBJ1-5; TRBD1 aligns across 9 bases. From germline, CDR1 is LNHDA and CDR2 SQIVND (reference sequence). Losses at the gene ends were 7 bases for V and 3 bases for J; bases not matched to a gene: 10. The CDR3 sequence is 16 residues long. The CDR3 bases are TGTGCCAGTATCCTAACAGGGGGCAAATTCAATCAGCCCCAGCATTTT. This encodes CASILTGGKFNQPQHF.

V is TRBV7-9 and J is TRBJ1-1, with D tentatively TRBD1 (5 bases). V lost 5 bases to trimming and J lost 5 bases, with 18 bases between them. The CDR3 is made up of 15 amino acids. Per germline, CDR1 SEHNR and CDR2 FQNEAQ (reference sequence). The CDR3 sequence: CASSHDRGGYTEAFF. Written as DNA, the CDR3 is TGTGCCAGCAGCCATGACCGGGGGGGATATACTGAAGCTTTCTTT.

V is TRBV27 and J is TRBJ1-1; tentative D call: TRBD1 (6 bases). V lost 6 bases, J lost 4 bases, and 24 bases lay in between. The CDR3 covers 17 residues. From germline, CDR1 is MNHEY and CDR2 SMNVEV (reference sequence). CDR3 DNA: TGTGCCAGCAGGCCCACAGGGAATGGTCCTATTGGCACTGAAGCTTTCTTT. It specifies CASRPTGNGPIGTEAFF.

The rearrangement links TRBV30 to TRBJ1-1; 7 nucleotides agree with TRBD1. There are 13 residues in the CDR3. Trimming took 5 bases from V and 0 from J; bases not matched to a gene: 3. Germline V lookup: CDR1 GTSNPN, CDR2 SVGIG (reference sequence). The CDR3, as DNA: TGTGCCTGGCTGGGACAGATGAACACTGAAGCTTTCTTT. This gives the protein CAWLGQMNTEAFF.

This chain uses TRBV12-3 or TRBV12-4 with TRBJ2-7; 9 positions agree with TRBD1. V trimming: 6 bases; J trimming: 2 bases; junction bases outside the gene matches: 2. The CDR3 length is 13 residues. The DNA for the CDR3 is TGTGCCAGCAGGGGACAGGGACCCTACGAGCAGTACTTC. This sequence encodes CASRGQGPYEQYF.

V is TRBV5-1 and J is TRBJ1-2; a weak D match, TRBD1 (6 bases). The CDR3 sequence is 15 residues long. V was trimmed by 3 bases and J by 4 bases, leaving 16 bases between them. Germline CDR1 reads SGHRS; CDR2 reads YFSETQ. For the CDR3, the DNA is TGCGCCAGCAGCTCGGAGAAACAGGGACCCTATGGCTACACCTTC. It encodes CASSSEKQGPYGYTF.